Listed below are T cell receptor beta chains from one sample, sequenced in a study of blood T cell repertoires in COVID-19. The protocol was immunoSEQ multiplex PCR, while the TCRdb copy is restricted to in-frame clones and leaves out a portion. The data hold 70,000 to 100,000 clones, with 87% observed a single time. Material: peripheral blood. These TCRs come from a woman aged 55-75 years with COVID-19, enrolled during active disease. The CDR3 runs from the conserved cysteine through the conserved F or W. A D gene is named only where the DNA matches it firmly. Expanded clones get a size class; other rows say once, few or many, or leave the size out.

DNA | CDR3 | J | D | size | V
TGTGCCACCAGTGACGGACAGGTAGGACCAGATACGCAGTATTTT | CATSDGQVGPDTQYF | TRBJ2-3 | TRBD1 | once | TRBV24-1
TGCGCCAGCAGCTTGCAGGGGAAGAACACTGAAGCTTTCTTT | CASSLQGKNTEAFF | TRBJ1-1 | - | - | TRBV5-1
TGTGCCAGTAGAGGGACAGGGGGCGAGGAAAAACTGTTTTTT | CASRGTGGEEKLFF | TRBJ1-4 | TRBD1 | once | TRBV19
TGTGCCAGCAGCTCCCGTACTAGCTACGAGCAGTACTTC | CASSSRTSYEQYF | TRBJ2-7 | - | - | TRBV7-8
TGTGCCAGCAGCTTTTACGGCAGGGGAGTCACCGGGGAGCTGTTTTTT | CASSFYGRGVTGELFF | TRBJ2-2 | - | - | TRBV11-2
TGTGCCAGCAGCTCCGACAGATACACTGAAGCTTTCTTT | CASSSDRYTEAFF | TRBJ1-1 | - | - | TRBV6-2/TRBV6-3
TGTGCCAGCAGCCATTTCTACCCGACTAGCGGGGTCGGGGATACGCAGTATTTT | CASSHFYPTSGVGDTQYF | TRBJ2-3 | TRBD2 | - | TRBV3-1/TRBV3-2
TGTGCCAGCAGCCCACATCAGGGGGGCTATGGCTACACCTTC | CASSPHQGGYGYTF | TRBJ1-2 | TRBD1 | - | TRBV7-2
TGTGCCAGCAGTTACCCCGGTACCAATGAGCAGTTCTTC | CASSYPGTNEQFF | TRBJ2-1 | - | - | TRBV6-5
TGCGCCAGCAGCGTGGGGGGGCACGAGCAGTACTTC | CASSVGGHEQYF | TRBJ2-7 | - | - | TRBV5-1
TGCGCCAGCAGCCCGGAGTTAACTCGGTTCTCTGGAAACACCATATATTTT | CASSPELTRFSGNTIYF | TRBJ1-3 | - | - | TRBV4-1
TGTGCCAGCAGCCAAGAAGGTTCGCTAGCGGGGTATGGGCAGTACTTC | CASSQEGSLAGYGQYF | TRBJ2-7 | TRBD2 | - | TRBV4-2
TGCAGCGTTTTCGGACAGGGGATGGGCACTGAAGCTTTCTTT | CSVFGQGMGTEAFF | TRBJ1-1 | TRBD1 | - | TRBV29-1
TGTGCCACCGTCGGACAGAACACCGGGGAGCTGTTTTTT | CATVGQNTGELFF | TRBJ2-2 | - | - | TRBV24-1
TGTGCCACCAGCAGAAACCAGGGCGGGGAGGGAGAGACCCAGTACTTC | CATSRNQGGEGETQYF | TRBJ2-5 | TRBD2 | - | TRBV15
TGTGCCAGTACCCATTCGGTAGGGGCCATCTCCTACGAGCAGTACTTC | CASTHSVGAISYEQYF | TRBJ2-7 | - | - | TRBV27
TGTGCCAGTAGTTCACTCCAGGTATATGGCTACACCTTC | CASSSLQVYGYTF | TRBJ1-2 | - | - | TRBV19
TGCGCCAGCAGCCCGGAACCGGGACTAGCGTTGTCCGCCCAGTACTTC | CASSPEPGLALSAQYF | TRBJ2-5 | TRBD2 | - | TRBV5-1
TGTGCCAGCAGCCGACAGGGGGCGGGTGAAGCTTTCTTT | CASSRQGAGEAFF | TRBJ1-1 | TRBD1 | - | TRBV3-1/TRBV3-2
TGTGCCAGCAGCCAGGGACAGCCTTCCACGTCCTATGGCTACACCTTC | CASSQGQPSTSYGYTF | TRBJ1-2 | TRBD1 | - | TRBV5-6
TGTGCCAGCAGCCAAGACAGGGGGCCATATGGCTACACCTTC | CASSQDRGPYGYTF | TRBJ1-2 | TRBD1 | - | TRBV4-2
TGTGCCAGCAGCTTAGGAGGGAACTATGGCTACACCTTC | CASSLGGNYGYTF | TRBJ1-2 | - | - | TRBV7-9
TGTGCCTGGAGTAAACAGGGGGAGACCCAGTACTTC | CAWSKQGETQYF | TRBJ2-5 | TRBD1 | once | TRBV30
TGTGCCAGTAGGGGTACCGGGACTAATAATGAAAAACTGTTTTTT | CASRGTGTNNEKLFF | TRBJ1-4 | - | - | TRBV19
TGTGCCAGCAGTTACAGTCCCGGGACAGGGTTAGTCGAGCAGTACTTC | CASSYSPGTGLVEQYF | TRBJ2-7 | TRBD1 | - | TRBV6-2/TRBV6-3
TGTGCCAGCAGCTCCGGACAGTGGGACACTGAAGCTTTCTTT | CASSSGQWDTEAFF | TRBJ1-1 | - | - | TRBV7-8
TGTGCCAGCAACCGTCAGGGGACCTCCCCAAACACCGGGGAGCTGTTTTTT | CASNRQGTSPNTGELFF | TRBJ2-2 | - | - | TRBV7-9
TGCAGCGTTGGGGCTAGCGGGGGGGCAGCTGAGCAGTTCTTC | CSVGASGGAAEQFF | TRBJ2-1 | TRBD2 | - | TRBV29-1
TGTGCCAGCAGTGAAGCGCGTGGCTACACCTTC | CASSEARGYTF | TRBJ1-2 | - | - | TRBV6-1
TGTGCCAGTAGTATGGGGGCCGGAGCTAACTATGGCTACACCTTC | CASSMGAGANYGYTF | TRBJ1-2 | - | - | TRBV19
TGCGCCAGCAGCCCTGTAACGGGGGGGATGAATGAGCAGTTCTTC | CASSPVTGGMNEQFF | TRBJ2-1 | TRBD2 | - | TRBV4-1
TGTGCCAGCAGTCCGAGGGGCAATCAGCCCCAGCATTTT | CASSPRGNQPQHF | TRBJ1-5 | - | - | TRBV27
TGTGCCAGCAGCCAAAACGGACAGGTCGAAGAGACCCAGTACTTC | CASSQNGQVEETQYF | TRBJ2-5 | TRBD1 | - | TRBV4-2
TGTGCCAGTAGTATGCAGGGGATGAACACTGAAGCTTTCTTT | CASSMQGMNTEAFF | TRBJ1-1 | - | - | TRBV19
TGTGCCAGCAGCTCCGGTGGGGGAGGGGACTATGGCTACACCTTC | CASSSGGGGDYGYTF | TRBJ1-2 | - | few | TRBV28
TGTGCCAGCAGCTTATATGGAAACACCATATATTTT | CASSLYGNTIYF | TRBJ1-3 | - | - | TRBV7-2
TGTGCCAGCAGCACAGGACAGGGGTATAATTCACCCCTCCACTTT | CASSTGQGYNSPLHF | TRBJ1-6 | TRBD1 | once | TRBV3-1/TRBV3-2
TGTGCCAGCAGCTTATCGGGACAGGGCTCCTACGAGCAGTACTTC | CASSLSGQGSYEQYF | TRBJ2-7 | TRBD1 | - | TRBV7-8
TGTGCCACTCAACAGGGTTTGGATACGCAGTATTTT | CATQQGLDTQYF | TRBJ2-3 | - | once | TRBV6-1
TGTGCCAGCAGTACCCGACTAGCGGGGATTTACAATGAGCAGTTCTTC | CASSTRLAGIYNEQFF | TRBJ2-1 | TRBD2 | - | TRBV6-2/TRBV6-3
TGTGCCAGCAGTTTATTGTACAGGGAACTGAAACTGTTTTTT | CASSLLYRELKLFF | TRBJ1-4 | - | - | TRBV27
TGTGCCATCAGCCTGACAGGATCTAACTATGGCTACACCTTC | CAISLTGSNYGYTF | TRBJ1-2 | - | - | TRBV10-3
TGTGCCAGCAGCTTAGGTCGCAGCGGGAACACCATATATTTT | CASSLGRSGNTIYF | TRBJ1-3 | - | - | TRBV7-6
TGTGCCAGCAGCTTAGGGACAGGAACTAATGAAAAACTGTTTTTT | CASSLGTGTNEKLFF | TRBJ1-4 | TRBD1 | - | TRBV7-2
TGCGCCAGCAGCCCCTCTACTGGAAACACCATATATTTT | CASSPSTGNTIYF | TRBJ1-3 | - | - | TRBV4-1
TGTGCTAGTGGTTTGGTACCTGGCACCCAGCCCCAGCATTTT | CASGLVPGTQPQHF | TRBJ1-5 | - | once | TRBV12-5
TGCAGCGTTGAAGCAAGGGGAAGGGCAGGGGCCTACGAGCAGTACTTC | CSVEARGRAGAYEQYF | TRBJ2-7 | - | few | TRBV29-1
TGTGCCAGCAGTTCGGCGGGGGGTCGAGAGACCCAGTACTTC | CASSSAGGRETQYF | TRBJ2-5 | TRBD2 | - | TRBV6-2/TRBV6-3
TGTGCCAGCAGTTCCTCGGGACAGGGGTCGGATACGCAGTATTTT | CASSSSGQGSDTQYF | TRBJ2-3 | TRBD1 | few | TRBV6-2/TRBV6-3
TGTGCCAGCAGCTTGGGACTAGCGGGTTACAATGAGCAGTTCTTC | CASSLGLAGYNEQFF | TRBJ2-1 | TRBD2 | - | TRBV7-3
TGTGCCAGCAGTGAAGGGGGCGCGGAGACCGGGGAGCTGTTTTTT | CASSEGGAETGELFF | TRBJ2-2 | - | - | TRBV6-1
TGTGCCAGCAGCTTGTATTCCTTGAGGAATGAAAAACTGTTTTTT | CASSLYSLRNEKLFF | TRBJ1-4 | - | - | TRBV7-9
TGTGCCAGCAGCGAAGACAGGGGGCAGGTAGCTTTCTTT | CASSEDRGQVAFF | TRBJ1-1 | TRBD1 | - | TRBV7-2
TGTGCCAGCAGTTACTGGGTTCTCGGGGAGACCCAGTACTTC | CASSYWVLGETQYF | TRBJ2-5 | - | - | TRBV6-2/TRBV6-3
TGTGCCAGCAGCCATACCGGGACAGGGGCTGGCCAGCCCCAGCATTTT | CASSHTGTGAGQPQHF | TRBJ1-5 | TRBD1 | once | TRBV4-2
TGCAGCGTTGTGGGGGGCACTGAAGCTTTCTTT | CSVVGGTEAFF | TRBJ1-1 | - | - | TRBV29-1
TGCAGTGCTAGTATTCAGGGGGTTGGCTCACCCCTCCACTTT | CSASIQGVGSPLHF | TRBJ1-6 | TRBD1 | - | TRBV20-1
TGTGCCAGCAGCCCTTCGGCGGGAAACCTTGGAGAAGCTTTCTTT | CASSPSAGNLGEAFF | TRBJ1-1 | - | - | TRBV7-3
TGTGCCAGTAGTGAATCGGGAGGCGGGGAGCTGTTTTTT | CASSESGGGELFF | TRBJ2-2 | TRBD2 | - | TRBV19